This TCR beta chain was found in a study of blood T cell repertoires in COVID-19. Study overall: Samples taken during acute and convalescent COVID-19 were collected in the United States, Italy and Spain.

The CDR3 is 15 residues long. The germline gives CDR1 GTSNPN, CDR2 SVGIG (reference sequence). Trimming shortened V by 5 bases and J by 0 bases, and 14 bases separated the two germline ends. As originally analysed: Cell counts per sample came from amplifying reference gene primers. Assay: immunoSEQ multiplex PCR; the TCRdb copy retains only in-frame clones and omits some. V and J calls and clone size are as listed in that table; D and trimming were resolved from the DNA. The table has 350,000 to 400,000 clones, roughly 90% seen once. The V call is TRBV30, the J call TRBJ2-1, with D maybe TRBD2 (5 bases). The sequenced sample was peripheral blood. The sequence came from a woman in her 30s with COVID-19, enrolled during active disease. CDR3 sequence: CAWGEGYSSYNEQFF. The CDR3 DNA reads TGTGCCTGGGGCGAGGGCTACAGCTCCTACAATGAGCAGTTCTTC. Supplemented by reference TRBV30 and TRBJ2-1, the full variable domain reads SQTIHQWPATLVQPVGSPLSLECTVEGTSNPNLYWYRQAAGRGLQLLFYSVGIGQISSEVPQNLSASRPQDRQFILSSKKLLLSDSGFYLCAWGEGYSSYNEQFFGPGTRLTVL.